This T cell receptor beta chain was found in a study of sequential checkpoint blockade in melanoma. Study background: First-line arms were nivolumab then ipilimumab, or the reverse, randomized 1:1. Each arm's sequence ended with maintenance nivolumab.

The treatment is: randomized to nivolumab then ipilimumab (arm A) or the reverse (arm B). Live CD3+CD8+ CD19− CD56− cells were sorted from PBMCs. Profiling relied on immunoSEQ multiplex PCR, and the TCRdb table lists in-frame clones only, not all of them. The data hold 25,000 to 30,000 clones, with 75% to 80% observed a single time. The CDR3 sequence is 15 residues long. Germline CDR1 KGHSY, CDR2 FQNENV. V gave up 3 bases and J gave up 2 bases, with 13 bases separating them. The source is a human donor with melanoma. The chain joins TRBV16 to TRBJ1-2; maybe TRBD1 (6 bases). The sample consisted of CD8+ T cells sorted from blood (inferred from file names), taken from a patient given nivolumab and ipilimumab in sequence. CDR3 region: CASSHGQLPNYGYTF. CDR3 bases: TGTGCCAGCAGCCACGGACAGCTTCCAAACTATGGCTACACCTTC.